One sample yielded the 27 T cell receptor beta chains listed below, sequenced in a study of blood T cell repertoires in COVID-19. Libraries were prepared by immunoSEQ multiplex PCR; TCRdb keeps only in-frame clonotypes and omits some of them. This sample yields more than 70,000 clones, of which approximately 78% are seen a single time; more than 4.5% belongs to the top ten. Sequenced input: peripheral blood. The receptor set was obtained from a woman of 80 years or more with active or convalescent COVID-19.

The chain uses TRBV5-1 and TRBJ2-7, with D unclear. The CDR3 covers 11 residues. Germline CDR1 reads SGHRS; CDR2 reads YFSETQ. V shed 3 bases and J shed 4 bases, with 5 bases lying between them. The CDR3 reads CASSSYYEQYF. The CDR3 bases are TGCGCCAGCAGCTCCTATTACGAGCAGTACTTC.

CDR3 coding DNA: TGCGCCAGCAGCGATGTTAGCGGGGGGCGAAGAACAGATACGCAGTATTTT. This gives the protein CASSDVSGGRRTDTQYF. The V and J genes are TRBV5-1 and TRBJ2-3; TRBD2 aligns across 10 bases. Germline CDR1 and CDR2: SGHRS and YFSETQ. This CDR3 comprises 17 residues. V was clipped by 4 bases and J by 3 bases; unmatched bases: 11.

The chain uses TRBV4-1 and TRBJ2-7, with TRBD2 matching 8 bases. Germline CDR1 is MGHRA and CDR2 is YSYEKL. J gave up 0 bases and V 5 bases, and 6 bases lay outside the gene matches. This CDR3 has 15 amino acids. The CDR3 bases are TGCGCCAGCAGCTCCGTGCGGGGGGCCTCCTACGAGCAGTACTTC. Protein product: CASSSVRGASYEQYF.

V usage is TRBV12-1 and J usage is TRBJ2-1; the table calls TRBD2, which could not be checked here. TRBV12-1 is designated a pseudogene. This CDR3 is built from 16 residues. The CDR3 sequence: CASSSPPSASYNEQFF. The CDR3 DNA sequence: TGTGCCAGCAGCTCACCCCCTAGCGCCTCCTACAATGAGCAGTTCTTC.

This clone ranks as medium-sized. Other DNA sequences in the same sample also yield this CDR3. The chain carries TRBV5-5 and TRBJ2-7; a weak D match, TRBD1 (5 bases). Germline loops: CDR1 SGHKS, CDR2 YYEKEE (reference sequence). The CDR3 sequence is 15 residues long. V was cut by 1 base and J by 3 bases, with 14 bases left in between. The CDR3 sequence: CASSLTGGAGYEQYF. CDR3 nucleotides: TGTGCCAGCAGCTTGACGGGTGGGGCAGGCTACGAGCAGTACTTC. The full variable domain, its missing parts supplied by reference TRBV5-5 and TRBJ2-7, is DAGVTQSPTHLIKTRGQQVTLRCSPISGHKSVSWYQQVLGQGPQFIFQYYEKEERGRGNFPDRFSARQFPNYSSELNVNALLLGDSALYLCASSLTGGAGYEQYFGPGTRLTVT.

V is TRBV18 and J is TRBJ1-1; D gene unclear. Trimming took off 2 bases at V and 1 base at J, with 11 bases between the two ends. CDR1 and CDR2 (germline): KGHSH, LQKENI. The CDR3 totals 15 residues. The CDR3 coding sequence is TGTGCCAGCTCACCATCGGAGATACCGAACACTGAAGCTTTCTTT. This gives the protein CASSPSEIPNTEAFF.

V is TRBV30 and J is TRBJ1-1; D unclear. CDR1 and CDR2 from the germline V gene are GTSNPN and SVGIG (reference sequence). The CDR3 spans 13 residues. V lost 4 bases and J lost 4, with 13 bases in between. This CDR3 reads CAWTGPVATEAFF. CDR3 bases: TGTGCCTGGACTGGGCCAGTGGCCACTGAAGCTTTCTTT.

This clone was seen only once. The chain carries TRBV5-1 and TRBJ1-4, with a possible D match to TRBD1 (6 bases). Looked up from germline, CDR1 is SGHRS and CDR2 is YFSETQ. The CDR3 consists of 14 residues. The V end was cut by 4 bases, the J end by 3 bases, with 10 bases between. The CDR3 nucleotides are TGCGCCAGCAGCCCCCAGGGGCCTAATGAAAAACTGTTTTTT. It translates to CASSPQGPNEKLFF.

This chain links TRBV2 with TRBJ1-2; D is possibly TRBD1 (5 bases). V was clipped by 4 bases and J by 4 bases, with 7 bases between them. This CDR3 is built from 12 residues. Germline V gene lookup returns CDR1 SNHLY and CDR2 FYNNEI. CDR3 bases: TGTGCCAGCAGTGGGACACTCTATGGCTACACCTTC. Translated, it gives CASSGTLYGYTF. Together with reference TRBV2 and TRBJ1-2, the CDR3 gives the full variable domain: EPEVTQTPSHQVTQMGQEVILRCVPISNHLYFYWYRQILGQKVEFLVSFYNNEISEKSEIFDDQFSVERPDGSNFTLKIRSTKLEDSAMYFCASSGTLYGYTFGSGTRLTVV.

For the CDR3, the DNA is TGTGCCAGCAGCGTAGACTCAGCGGGGGGGTACAATGAGCAGTTCTTC. Translation gives CASSVDSAGGYNEQFF. J is TRBJ2-1 and V is TRBV9, with 10 positions matching TRBD2. V lost 0 bases to trimming and J lost 4 bases; unmatched junction nucleotides: 4. Germline V gene lookup returns CDR1 SGDLS and CDR2 YYNGEE. This CDR3 has 16 residues.

This sequence joins TRBV30 and TRBJ1-2, with 9 positions matching TRBD1. Germline V gene data show CDR1 as GTSNPN and CDR2 as SVGIG (reference sequence). This CDR3 is built from 14 residues. Trimming took 5 bases from V and 5 from J; bases not matched to a gene: 9. The CDR3 coding sequence is TGTGCCTGGGCTCATACTGGACAGGGGTATGGCTACACCTTC. Encoded protein: CAWAHTGQGYGYTF.

This clone was recorded a few times. CDR3 region: CASSFFRGYEQYF. CDR3 nucleotides: TGTGCCAGCAGTTTCTTCAGGGGATACGAGCAGTACTTC. The chain joins TRBV6-2 or TRBV6-3 to TRBJ2-7, with a possible D match to TRBD1 (6 bases). The V end was cut by 4 bases, the J end by 4 bases, with 11 bases between. Germline CDR1 MNHEY, CDR2 SVGEGT. CDR3 length: 13 amino acids.

The chain employs TRBV6-5 and TRBJ1-3; D is uncertain. Trimming took 4 bases from V and 0 from J, leaving 13 bases between them. The germline CDR1 and CDR2 sequences are MNHEY and SVGAGI. The CDR3 spans 16 residues. The CDR3 DNA reads as TGTGCCAGCAGTTTAGCCCAACTTAGCTCTGGAAACACCATATATTTT. Residues: CASSLAQLSSGNTIYF.

This clone was observed a few times. This chain joins TRBV21-1 and TRBJ1-5; the D call TRBD1 from the table was never checked on the DNA. TRBV21-1 is shown as a pseudogene. The CDR3 runs to 14 residues. CDR3 residues: CASTLDRRDQPQHF. In DNA, the CDR3 is TGTGCCAGCACCCTGGACAGGCGAGATCAGCCCCAGCATTTT.

The DNA of the CDR3 is TGTGCCAGCACGCGGGGGGTGGGGTACCAAGAGACCCAGTACTTC. As protein: CASTRGVGYQETQYF. This rearrangement joins TRBV3-1 (or the pseudogene TRBV3-2) to TRBJ2-5, with 8 bases aligning to TRBD2. The CDR3 spans 15 residues. Germline V gene sequence: CDR1 LGHDT, CDR2 YNNKEL (reference sequence). Losses at the gene ends were 7 bases for V and 0 bases for J; bases not matched to a gene: 7.

The genes are TRBV7-9 and TRBJ2-7; D uncertain. The CDR3 consists of 13 residues. CDR1 is SEHNR, CDR2 FQNEAQ, per germline (reference sequence). The V gene lost 1 base and the J gene lost 6 bases, with 10 bases spanning the gap. The CDR3 DNA sequence: TGTGCCAGCAGCTTAGGTCCCGGCGGCGAGCAGTACTTC. This encodes CASSLGPGGEQYF.

This clone was seen a handful of times. V is TRBV20-1 and J is TRBJ2-2; D is uncertain. CDR3 length equals 14 residues. V was clipped by 3 bases and J by 7 bases, with 15 bases between them. From germline, CDR1 is DFQATT and CDR2 SNEGSKA (reference sequence). CDR3 residues: CSASVWNSGGELFF. CDR3 DNA sequence: TGCAGTGCTAGTGTTTGGAACAGTGGCGGGGAGCTGTTTTTT.

The chain recombines TRBV2 with TRBJ2-1; 7 nucleotides line up with TRBD2. The CDR3 is made up of 14 amino acids. The germline CDR1 and CDR2 sequences are SNHLY and FYNNEI. J gave up 9 bases and V 7 bases, and 12 bases lay outside the gene matches. The CDR3 DNA reads TGTGCCAGCACCCCTCAGGGAGGGAAAAGTGAGCAGTTCTTC. Protein: CASTPQGGKSEQFF.

This rearrangement joins TRBV28 to TRBJ1-1, with D perhaps TRBD1 (6 bases). V shed 7 bases and J shed 13 bases, with 19 bases lying between them. Germline assignment: CDR1 MDHEN and CDR2 SYDVKM. This CDR3 has 12 amino acids. In DNA, the CDR3 is TGTGCCAGCAATCCCCGAGGGGGGGCGGATTTCTTT. Translation gives CASNPRGGADFF.

This CDR3 reads CASSLSAGLNTEAFF. The CDR3, as DNA: TGTGCCAGCAGTTTATCGGCAGGCCTGAACACTGAAGCTTTCTTT. This chain uses TRBV27 with TRBJ1-1, with no clear D. Deletions cut 0 bases from V and 0 bases from J, with 8 bases between. This CDR3 contains 15 residues. The germline gives CDR1 MNHEY, CDR2 SMNVEV (reference sequence).

The rearrangement links TRBV7-2 to TRBJ2-1; TRBD2 aligns across 13 bases. CDR1 and CDR2 from the germline V gene are SGHTA and FQGNSA. The J segment lost 10 bases and the V segment lost 0 bases, leaving 3 bases of the junction unmatched. The CDR3 contains 15 residues. The CDR3 loop is CASSLAGLAGPEQFF. The DNA of the CDR3 is TGTGCCAGCAGCTTAGCGGGACTAGCGGGACCCGAGCAGTTCTTC.

V is TRBV30 and J is TRBJ1-2; a weak D match, TRBD1 (6 bases). The CDR3 is made up of 12 amino acids. Germline loops: CDR1 GTSNPN, CDR2 SVGIG (reference sequence). V was trimmed by 5 bases and J by 8 bases, leaving 15 bases between them. The CDR3 sequence is CAWDSGTWGYTF. The CDR3 nucleotides are TGTGCCTGGGACTCCGGGACATGGGGCTACACCTTC.

J is TRBJ1-1 and V is TRBV7-9; no reliable D call. Trimming took 8 bases from V and 0 from J, leaving 16 bases between them. The germline CDR1 and CDR2 sequences are SEHNR and FQNEAQ (reference sequence). This CDR3 has 15 amino acids. CDR3 DNA: TGTGCCAGCTCGGCTACTAGGGATTTGAACACTGAAGCTTTCTTT. Amino acid sequence: CASSATRDLNTEAFF.

The chain links TRBV6-5 to TRBJ2-7; the D gene is possibly TRBD2 (5 bases). Germline assignment: CDR1 MNHEY and CDR2 SVGAGI. CDR3 length: 12 amino acids. Trimming left V 1 base short and J 5 bases short, with 6 bases between. The CDR3 spells CASSYFGDEQYF. CDR3 nucleotides: TGTGCCAGCAGTTACTTCGGGGACGAGCAGTACTTC.

The rearrangement links TRBV19 to TRBJ2-3; no firm D call. Trimming took off 6 bases at V and 2 bases at J, with 12 bases between the two ends. The CDR3 is 14 residues long. The V gene's germline CDR1 is LNHDA and CDR2 SQIVND (reference sequence). In DNA, the CDR3 is TGTGCCAGTAGATCGTCCTTGTACACAGATACGCAGTATTTT. Encoded protein: CASRSSLYTDTQYF.

The rearrangement links TRBV27 to TRBJ1-2; D gene uncertain. This CDR3 spans 16 amino acids. Germline CDR1 and CDR2: MNHEY and SMNVEV (reference sequence). Trimming took off 0 bases at V and 5 bases at J, with 16 bases between the two ends. Here the CDR3 DNA reads TGTGCCAGCAGTTTATCGATCTTTCCGGTTTCTTATGGCTACACCTTC. It encodes CASSLSIFPVSYGYTF.

V is TRBV7-8 and J is TRBJ1-1; TRBD1 agrees at 9 bases. V lost 5 bases, J lost 2 bases, and 12 bases stayed unmatched. The CDR3 is 17 amino acids. Germline V gene data show CDR1 as SGHVS and CDR2 as FQNEAQ. CDR3 bases: TGTGCCAGCAGCGGACAGGGGTTGTTTAGGGGTAACACTGAAGCTTTCTTT. It specifies CASSGQGLFRGNTEAFF.